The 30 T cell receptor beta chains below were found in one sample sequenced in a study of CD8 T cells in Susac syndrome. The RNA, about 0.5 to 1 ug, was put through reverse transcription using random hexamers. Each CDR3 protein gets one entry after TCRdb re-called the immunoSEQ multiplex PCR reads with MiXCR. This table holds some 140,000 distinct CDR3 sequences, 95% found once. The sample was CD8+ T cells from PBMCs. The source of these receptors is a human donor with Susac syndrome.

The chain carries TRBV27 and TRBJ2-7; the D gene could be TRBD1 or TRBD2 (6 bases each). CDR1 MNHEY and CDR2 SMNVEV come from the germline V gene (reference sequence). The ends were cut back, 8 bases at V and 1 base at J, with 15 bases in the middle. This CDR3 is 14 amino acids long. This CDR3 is CASGIRGVSYEQYF. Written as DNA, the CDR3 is TGTGCCAGCGGAATTAGGGGGGTTTCCTACGAGCAGTACTTC.

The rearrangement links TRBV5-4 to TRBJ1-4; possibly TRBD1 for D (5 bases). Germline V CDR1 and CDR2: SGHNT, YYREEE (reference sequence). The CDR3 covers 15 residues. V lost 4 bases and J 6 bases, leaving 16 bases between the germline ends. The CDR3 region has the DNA TGTGCCAGCAGCCTGTGGGGGACGGTGGATGAAAAACTGTTTTTT. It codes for CASSLWGTVDEKLFF. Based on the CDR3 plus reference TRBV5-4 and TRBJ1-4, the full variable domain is ETGVTQSPTHLIKTRGQQVTLRCSSQSGHNTVSWYQQALGQGPQFIFQYYREEENGRGNFPPRFSGLQFPNYSSELNVNALELDDSALYLCASSLWGTVDEKLFFGSGTQLSVL.

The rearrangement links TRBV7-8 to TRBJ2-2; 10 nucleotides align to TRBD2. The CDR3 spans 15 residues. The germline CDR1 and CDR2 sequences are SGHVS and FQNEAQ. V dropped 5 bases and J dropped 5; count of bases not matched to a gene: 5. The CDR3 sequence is CASSPGTSDTGELFF. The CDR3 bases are TGTGCCAGCAGCCCCGGGACTAGCGATACCGGGGAGCTGTTTTTT.

The CDR3 loop is CASSSTLGLNYGYTF. The CDR3 bases are TGTGCCAGCAGTTCAACCTTGGGCCTAAACTATGGCTACACCTTC. The gene calls are TRBV27 and TRBJ1-2; D is ambiguous. CDR1 and CDR2 from the germline V gene are MNHEY and SMNVEV (reference sequence). The V gene lost 4 bases and the J gene lost 2 bases, with 14 bases spanning the gap. The CDR3 consists of 15 residues.

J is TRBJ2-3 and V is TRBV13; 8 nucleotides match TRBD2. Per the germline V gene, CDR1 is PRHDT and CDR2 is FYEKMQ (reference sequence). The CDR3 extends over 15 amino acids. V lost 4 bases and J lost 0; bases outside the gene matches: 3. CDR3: CASSSSSGSTDTQYF. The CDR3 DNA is TGTGCCAGCAGCTCCTCTAGCGGGAGCACAGATACGCAGTATTTT.

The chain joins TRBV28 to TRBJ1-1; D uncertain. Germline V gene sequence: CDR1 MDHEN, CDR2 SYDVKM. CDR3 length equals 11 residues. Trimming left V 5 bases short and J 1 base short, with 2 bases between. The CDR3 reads CASSGNTEAFF. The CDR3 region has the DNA TGTGCCAGCAGTGGGAACACTGAAGCTTTCTTT.

The CDR3 DNA is TGTGCCAGCAGCTTGTCGTCGGCAGCAGGGGGTCGGAACGAGCAGTACTTC. This sequence encodes CASSLSSAAGGRNEQYF. The chain recombines TRBV5-6 with TRBJ2-7; 7 nucleotides align to TRBD1. V gave up 1 base and J gave up 5 bases; unmatched junction bases: 15. Germline assignment: CDR1 SGHDT and CDR2 YYEEEE. This CDR3 contains 17 residues.

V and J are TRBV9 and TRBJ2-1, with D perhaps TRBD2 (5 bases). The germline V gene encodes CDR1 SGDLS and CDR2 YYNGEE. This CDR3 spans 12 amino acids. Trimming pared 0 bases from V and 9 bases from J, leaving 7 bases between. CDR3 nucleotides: TGTGCCAGCAGCGTAGAGGACTCTGAGCAGTTCTTC. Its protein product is CASSVEDSEQFF.

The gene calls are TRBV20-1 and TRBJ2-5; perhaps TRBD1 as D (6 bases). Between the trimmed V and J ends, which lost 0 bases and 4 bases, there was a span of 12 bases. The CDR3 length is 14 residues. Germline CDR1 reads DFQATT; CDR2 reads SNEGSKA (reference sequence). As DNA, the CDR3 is TGCAGTGCTAGAGATACAGGGATGAGAGAGACCCAGTACTTC. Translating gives CSARDTGMRETQYF.

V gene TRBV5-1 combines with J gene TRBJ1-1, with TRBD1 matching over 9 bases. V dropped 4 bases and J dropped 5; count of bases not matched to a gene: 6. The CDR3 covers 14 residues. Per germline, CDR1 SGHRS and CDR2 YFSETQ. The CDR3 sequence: CASSGGTGFTEAFF. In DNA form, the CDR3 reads TGCGCCAGCAGCGGCGGGACAGGGTTTACTGAAGCTTTCTTT.

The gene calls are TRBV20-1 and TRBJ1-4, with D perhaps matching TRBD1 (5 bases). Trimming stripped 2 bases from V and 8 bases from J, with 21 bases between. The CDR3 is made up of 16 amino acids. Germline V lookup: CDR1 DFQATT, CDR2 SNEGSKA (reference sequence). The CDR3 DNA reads TGCAGTGCTAGAAGGGGCTCTGGCAGGGTAGGAGAAAAACTGTTTTTT. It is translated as CSARRGSGRVGEKLFF.

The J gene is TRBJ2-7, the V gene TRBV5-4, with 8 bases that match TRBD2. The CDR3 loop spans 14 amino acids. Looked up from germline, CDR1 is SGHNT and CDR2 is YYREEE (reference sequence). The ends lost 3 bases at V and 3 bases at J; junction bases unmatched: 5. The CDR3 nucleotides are TGTGCCAGCAGCTCGCCAACTAGCGGCTACGAGCAGTACTTC. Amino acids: CASSSPTSGYEQYF.

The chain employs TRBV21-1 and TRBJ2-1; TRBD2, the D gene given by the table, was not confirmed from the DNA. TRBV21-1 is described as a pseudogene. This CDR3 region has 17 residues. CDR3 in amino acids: CASSEPWGTSGNDEQFF. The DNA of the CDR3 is TGTGCCAGCAGCGAACCGTGGGGGACTAGCGGGAATGATGAGCAGTTCTTC.

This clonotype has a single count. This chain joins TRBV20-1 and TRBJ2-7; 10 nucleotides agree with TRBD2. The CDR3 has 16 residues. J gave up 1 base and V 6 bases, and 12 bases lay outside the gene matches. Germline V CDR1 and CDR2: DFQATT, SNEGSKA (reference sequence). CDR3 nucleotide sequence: TGCAGTGCCAGTCTAGCGGGAGTCCGCACGTCCTACGAGCAGTACTTC. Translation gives CSASLAGVRTSYEQYF.

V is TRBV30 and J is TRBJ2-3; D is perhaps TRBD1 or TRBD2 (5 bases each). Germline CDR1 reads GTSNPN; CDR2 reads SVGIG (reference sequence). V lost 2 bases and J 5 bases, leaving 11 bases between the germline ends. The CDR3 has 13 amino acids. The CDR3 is CAWSLRDRDTQYF. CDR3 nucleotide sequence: TGTGCCTGGAGTTTGAGGGACCGAGATACGCAGTATTTT. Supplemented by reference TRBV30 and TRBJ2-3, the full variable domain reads SQTIHQWPATLVQPVGSPLSLECTVEGTSNPNLYWYRQAAGRGLQLLFYSVGIGQISSEVPQNLSASRPQDRQFILSSKKLLLSDSGFYLCAWSLRDRDTQYFGPGTRLTVL.

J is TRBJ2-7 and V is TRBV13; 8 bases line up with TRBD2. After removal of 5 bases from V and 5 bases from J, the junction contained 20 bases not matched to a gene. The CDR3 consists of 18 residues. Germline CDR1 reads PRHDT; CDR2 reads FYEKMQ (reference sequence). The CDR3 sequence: CASSPKSLAGSKSDEQYF. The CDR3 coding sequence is TGTGCCAGCAGCCCCAAGAGTCTAGCGGGTTCTAAATCGGACGAGCAGTACTTC.

The DNA for the CDR3 is TGCGCCAGCAGCCAAGAAGGACAGGGTTCAAACACCATATATTTT. Translating it yields CASSQEGQGSNTIYF. The chain employs TRBV4-1 and TRBJ1-3, with 8 bases that match TRBD1. V shed 0 bases, J shed 6 bases, and the junction held 4 bases outside the gene matches. Looked up from germline, CDR1 is MGHRA and CDR2 is YSYEKL. CDR3 length: 15 residues.

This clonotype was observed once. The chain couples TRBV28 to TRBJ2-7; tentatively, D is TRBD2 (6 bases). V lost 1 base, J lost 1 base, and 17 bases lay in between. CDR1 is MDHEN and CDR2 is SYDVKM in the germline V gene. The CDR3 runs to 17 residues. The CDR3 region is CASSLYVGGIGSYEQYF. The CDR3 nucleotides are TGTGCCAGCAGTTTATACGTGGGGGGAATTGGGTCCTACGAGCAGTACTTC. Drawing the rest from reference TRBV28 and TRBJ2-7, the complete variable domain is DVKVTQSSRYLVKRTGEKVFLECVQDMDHENMFWYRQDPGLGLRLIYFSYDVKMKEKGDIPEGYSVSREKKERFSLILESASTNQTSMYLCASSLYVGGIGSYEQYFGPGTRLTVT.

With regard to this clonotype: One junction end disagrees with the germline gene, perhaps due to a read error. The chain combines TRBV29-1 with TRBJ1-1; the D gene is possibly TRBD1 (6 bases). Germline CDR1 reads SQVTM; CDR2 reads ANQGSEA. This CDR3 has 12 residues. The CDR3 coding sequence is TGCATCGTTGAACAGGACAGTCTTGAAGCTTTCTTT. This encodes CIVEQDSLEAFF.

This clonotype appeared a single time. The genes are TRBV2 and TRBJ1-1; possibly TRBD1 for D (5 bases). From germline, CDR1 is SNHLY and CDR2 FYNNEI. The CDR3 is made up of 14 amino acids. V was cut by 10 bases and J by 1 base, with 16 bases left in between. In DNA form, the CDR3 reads TGTGCCAACCTTCGAGGGACCGAGAACACTGAAGCTTTCTTT. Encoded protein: CANLRGTENTEAFF.

CDR3 in amino acids: CASSQAGTMNTEAFF. Written as DNA, the CDR3 is TGTGCCAGCAGCCAAGCCGGGACAATGAACACTGAAGCTTTCTTT. V usage is TRBV13 and J usage is TRBJ1-1; D is perhaps TRBD1 (6 bases). The V and J ends lost 5 bases and 0 bases respectively, with 13 bases between them. From germline, CDR1 is PRHDT and CDR2 FYEKMQ (reference sequence). The CDR3 totals 15 residues.

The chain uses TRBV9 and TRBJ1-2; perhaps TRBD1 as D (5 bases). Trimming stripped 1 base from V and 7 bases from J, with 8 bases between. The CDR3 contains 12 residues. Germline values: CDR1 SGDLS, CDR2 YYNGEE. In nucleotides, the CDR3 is TGTGCCAGCAGCGTATGGGACGGTGGCTACACCTTC. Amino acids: CASSVWDGGYTF.

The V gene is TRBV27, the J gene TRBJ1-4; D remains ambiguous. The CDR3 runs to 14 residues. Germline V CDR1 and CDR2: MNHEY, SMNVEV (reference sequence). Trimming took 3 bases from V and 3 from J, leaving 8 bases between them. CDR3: CASSFGQSNEKLFF. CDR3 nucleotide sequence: TGTGCCAGCAGTTTCGGGCAGTCTAATGAAAAACTGTTTTTT.

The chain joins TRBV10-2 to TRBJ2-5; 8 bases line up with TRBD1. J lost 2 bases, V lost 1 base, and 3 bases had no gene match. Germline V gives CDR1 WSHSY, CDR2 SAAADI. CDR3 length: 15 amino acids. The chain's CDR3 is CASSEYRTGQETQYF. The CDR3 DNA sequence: TGCGCCAGCAGTGAGTATAGGACAGGGCAAGAGACCCAGTACTTC.

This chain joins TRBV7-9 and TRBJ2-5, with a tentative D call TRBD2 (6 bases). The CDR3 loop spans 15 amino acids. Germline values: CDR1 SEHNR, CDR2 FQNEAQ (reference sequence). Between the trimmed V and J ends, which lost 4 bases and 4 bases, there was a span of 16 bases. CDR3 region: CASSCECGVRETQYF. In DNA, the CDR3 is TGTGCCAGCAGCTGTGAATGCGGGGTCCGAGAGACCCAGTACTTC.

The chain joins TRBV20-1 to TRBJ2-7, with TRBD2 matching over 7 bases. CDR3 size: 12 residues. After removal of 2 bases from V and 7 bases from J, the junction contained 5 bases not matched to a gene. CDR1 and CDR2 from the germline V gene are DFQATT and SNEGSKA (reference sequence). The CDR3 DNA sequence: TGCAGTGCTAGACCGGGGGGAGGAGAGCAGTACTTC. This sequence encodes CSARPGGGEQYF.

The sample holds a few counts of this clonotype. The CDR3 bases are TGTGCCAGCAGCTATGGACAGGGAAACACTGAAGCTTTCTTT. This sequence encodes CASSYGQGNTEAFF. This chain links TRBV11-2 with TRBJ1-1; TRBD1 agrees at 8 bases. The germline CDR1 and CDR2 sequences are SGHAT and FQNNGV. The CDR3 spans 14 residues. Unmatched junction bases numbered 3, after V lost 4 bases and J lost 2 bases.

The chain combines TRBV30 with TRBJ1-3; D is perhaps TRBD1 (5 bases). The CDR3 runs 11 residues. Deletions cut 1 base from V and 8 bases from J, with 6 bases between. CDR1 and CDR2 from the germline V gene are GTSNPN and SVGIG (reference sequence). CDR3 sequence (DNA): TGTGCCTGGAGTGCGGGGGACACCATATATTTT. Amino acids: CAWSAGDTIYF.

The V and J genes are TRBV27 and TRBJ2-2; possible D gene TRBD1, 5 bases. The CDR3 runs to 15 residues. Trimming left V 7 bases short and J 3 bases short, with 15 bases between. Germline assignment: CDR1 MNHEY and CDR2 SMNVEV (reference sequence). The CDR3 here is CASTLGWGYTGELFF. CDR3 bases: TGTGCCAGCACCTTGGGATGGGGCTACACCGGGGAGCTGTTTTTT.

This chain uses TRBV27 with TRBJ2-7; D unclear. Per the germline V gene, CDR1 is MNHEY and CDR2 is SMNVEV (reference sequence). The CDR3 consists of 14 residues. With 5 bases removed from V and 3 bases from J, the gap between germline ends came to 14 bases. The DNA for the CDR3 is TGTGCCAGCAGTCCTCACAACACTGGCTACGAGCAGTACTTC. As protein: CASSPHNTGYEQYF.